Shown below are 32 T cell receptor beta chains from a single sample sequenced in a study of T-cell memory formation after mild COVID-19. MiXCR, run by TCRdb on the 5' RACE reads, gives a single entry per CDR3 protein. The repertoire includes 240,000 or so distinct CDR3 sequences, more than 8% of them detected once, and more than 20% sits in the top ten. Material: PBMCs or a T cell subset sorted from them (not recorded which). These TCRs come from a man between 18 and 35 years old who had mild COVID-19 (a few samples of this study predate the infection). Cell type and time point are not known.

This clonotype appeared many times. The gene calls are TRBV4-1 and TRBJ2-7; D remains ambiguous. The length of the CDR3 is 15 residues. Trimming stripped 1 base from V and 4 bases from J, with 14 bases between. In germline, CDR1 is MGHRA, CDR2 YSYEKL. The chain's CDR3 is CASSQVFSKTYEQYF. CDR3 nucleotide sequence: TGCGCCAGCAGCCAAGTCTTCTCTAAAACTTACGAGCAGTACTTC.

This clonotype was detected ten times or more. The CDR3 is CSASDSRTDTQYF. CDR3 nucleotide sequence: TGCAGCGCGTCTGACAGCCGCACAGATACGCAGTATTTT. The chain carries TRBV29-1 and TRBJ2-3, with D tentatively TRBD1 (5 bases). V lost 7 bases and J 1 base, leaving 12 bases between the germline ends. Per the germline V gene, CDR1 is SQVTM and CDR2 is ANQGSEA. This CDR3 contains 13 residues.

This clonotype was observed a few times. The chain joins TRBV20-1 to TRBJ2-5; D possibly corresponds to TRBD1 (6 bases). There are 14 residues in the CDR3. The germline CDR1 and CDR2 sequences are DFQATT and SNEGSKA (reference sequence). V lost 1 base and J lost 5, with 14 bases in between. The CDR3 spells CSARGGRSVETQYF. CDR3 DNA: TGCAGTGCTAGAGGGGGGCGGTCGGTGGAGACCCAGTACTTC.

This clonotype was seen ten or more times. CDR3 DNA sequence: TGCGCCAGCAGCTCAAGACGGAGCCCCCTTCGTAGCTATGGCTACACCTTC. This codes for CASSSRRSPLRSYGYTF. The V call is TRBV5-1, the J call TRBJ1-2; D gene unclear. The CDR3 runs to 17 residues. Germline CDR1 is SGHRS and CDR2 is YFSETQ. Deletions cut 3 bases from V and 4 bases from J, with 22 bases between.

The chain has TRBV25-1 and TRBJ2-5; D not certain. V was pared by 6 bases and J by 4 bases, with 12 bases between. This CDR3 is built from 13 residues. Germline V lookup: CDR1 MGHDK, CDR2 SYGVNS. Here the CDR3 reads CASRARLGETQYF. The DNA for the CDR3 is TGTGCCAGCAGGGCCCGACTGGGAGAGACCCAGTACTTC.

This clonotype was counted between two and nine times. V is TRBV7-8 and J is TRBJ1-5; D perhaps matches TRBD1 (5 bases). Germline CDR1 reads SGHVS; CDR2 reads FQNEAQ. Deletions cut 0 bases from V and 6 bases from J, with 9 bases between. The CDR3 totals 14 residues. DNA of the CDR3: TGTGCCAGCAGCTTAGCGCGAAGGGGTCAGCCCCAGCATTTT. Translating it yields CASSLARRGQPQHF.

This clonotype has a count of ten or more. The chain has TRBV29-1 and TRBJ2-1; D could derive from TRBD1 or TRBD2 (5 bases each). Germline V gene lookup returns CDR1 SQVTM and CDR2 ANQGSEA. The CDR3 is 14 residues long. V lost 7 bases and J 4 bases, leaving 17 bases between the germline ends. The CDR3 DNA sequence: TGCAGCGCCATGCCGGGACGGATTTACAATGAGCAGTTCTTC. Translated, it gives CSAMPGRIYNEQFF.

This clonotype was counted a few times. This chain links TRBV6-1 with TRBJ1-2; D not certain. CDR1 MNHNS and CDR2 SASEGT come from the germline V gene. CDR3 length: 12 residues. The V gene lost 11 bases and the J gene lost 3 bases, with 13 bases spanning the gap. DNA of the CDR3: TGTGCCCTCGGGTCAAGACACTATGGCTACACCTTC. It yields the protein CALGSRHYGYTF.

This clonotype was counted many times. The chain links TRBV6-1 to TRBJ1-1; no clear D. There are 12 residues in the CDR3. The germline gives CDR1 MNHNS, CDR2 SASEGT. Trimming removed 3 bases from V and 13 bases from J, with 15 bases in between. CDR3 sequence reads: CASSEWTRESFF. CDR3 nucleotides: TGTGCCAGCAGTGAGTGGACCCGTGAGAGTTTCTTT.

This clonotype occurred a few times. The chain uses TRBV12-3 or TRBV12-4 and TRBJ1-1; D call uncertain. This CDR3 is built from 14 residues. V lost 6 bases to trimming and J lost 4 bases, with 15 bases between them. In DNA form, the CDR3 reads TGTGCCAGCAGCGTCTGGCGGACGGCCACTGAAGCTTTCTTT. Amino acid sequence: CASSVWRTATEAFF.

The CDR3 DNA reads TGTGCCAGCAGTCCGGACGGGAGCTCCTACAATGAGCAGTTCTTC. It yields the protein CASSPDGSSYNEQFF. J is TRBJ2-1 and V is TRBV6-2 or TRBV6-3; a weak D match, TRBD2 (6 bases). Per the germline V gene, CDR1 is MNHEY and CDR2 is SVGEGT. Deletions cut 5 bases from V and 0 bases from J, with 11 bases between. There are 15 residues in the CDR3.

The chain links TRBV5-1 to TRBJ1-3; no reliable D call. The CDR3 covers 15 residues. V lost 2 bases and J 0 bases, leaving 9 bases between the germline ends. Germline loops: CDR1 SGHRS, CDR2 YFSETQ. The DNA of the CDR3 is TGCGCCAGCAGCTTCGGCAGCTTCTCTGGAAACACCATATATTTT. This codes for CASSFGSFSGNTIYF. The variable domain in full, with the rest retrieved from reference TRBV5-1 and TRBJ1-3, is KAGVTQTPRYLIKTRGQQVTLSCSPISGHRSVSWYQQTPGQGLQFLFEYFSETQRNKGNFPGRFSGRQFSNSRSEMNVSTLELGDSALYLCASSFGSFSGNTIYFGEGSWLTVV.

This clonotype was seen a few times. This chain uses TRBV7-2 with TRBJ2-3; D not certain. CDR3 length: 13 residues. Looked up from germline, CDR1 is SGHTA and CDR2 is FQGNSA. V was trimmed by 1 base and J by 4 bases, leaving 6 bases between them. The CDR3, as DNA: TGTGCCAGCAGCTTAGGGCAGGCAGATACGCAGTATTTT. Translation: CASSLGQADTQYF.

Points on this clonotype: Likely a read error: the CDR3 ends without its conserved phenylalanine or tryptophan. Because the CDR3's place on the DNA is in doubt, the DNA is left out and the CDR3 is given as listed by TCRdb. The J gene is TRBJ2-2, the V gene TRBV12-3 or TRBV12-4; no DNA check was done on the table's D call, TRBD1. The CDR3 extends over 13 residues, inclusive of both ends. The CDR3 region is CASCPENTRELDL.

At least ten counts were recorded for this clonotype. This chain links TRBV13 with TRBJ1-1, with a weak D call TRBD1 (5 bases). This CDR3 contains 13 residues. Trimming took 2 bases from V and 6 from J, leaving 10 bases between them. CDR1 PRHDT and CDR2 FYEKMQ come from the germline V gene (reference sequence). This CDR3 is CASSLLGAAEAFF. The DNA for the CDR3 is TGTGCCAGCAGCTTACTTGGGGCAGCTGAAGCTTTCTTT.

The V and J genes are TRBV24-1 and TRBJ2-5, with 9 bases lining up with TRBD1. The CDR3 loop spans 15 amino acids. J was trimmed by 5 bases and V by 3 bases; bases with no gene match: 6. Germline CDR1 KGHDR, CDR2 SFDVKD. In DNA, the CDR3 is TGTGCCACCAGTGATCCAACCGGGACAGGGGAGACCCAGTACTTC. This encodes CATSDPTGTGETQYF.

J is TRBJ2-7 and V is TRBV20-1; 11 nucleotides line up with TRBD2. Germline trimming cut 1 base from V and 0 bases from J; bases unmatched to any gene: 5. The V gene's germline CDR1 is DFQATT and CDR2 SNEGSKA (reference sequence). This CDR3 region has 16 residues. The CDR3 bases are TGCAGTGCTAGAGGACTAGCGGGACAATCCTCCTACGAGCAGTACTTC. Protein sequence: CSARGLAGQSSYEQYF.

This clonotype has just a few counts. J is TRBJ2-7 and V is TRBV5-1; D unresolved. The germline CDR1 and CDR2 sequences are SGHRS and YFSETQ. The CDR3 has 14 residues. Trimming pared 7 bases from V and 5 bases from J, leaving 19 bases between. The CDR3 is CASSPFGPGDEQYF. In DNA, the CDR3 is TGCGCCAGCTCCCCCTTTGGCCCAGGAGACGAGCAGTACTTC.

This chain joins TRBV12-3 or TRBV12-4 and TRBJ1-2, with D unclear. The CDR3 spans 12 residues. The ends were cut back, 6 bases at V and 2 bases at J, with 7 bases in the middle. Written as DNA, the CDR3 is TGTGCCAGCAGCCCTCCGAACTATGGCTACACCTTC. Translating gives CASSPPNYGYTF.

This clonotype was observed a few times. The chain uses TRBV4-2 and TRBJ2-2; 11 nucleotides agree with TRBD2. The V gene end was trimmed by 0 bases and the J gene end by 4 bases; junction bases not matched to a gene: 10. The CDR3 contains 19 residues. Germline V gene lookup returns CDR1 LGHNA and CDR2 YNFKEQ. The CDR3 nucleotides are TGTGCCAGCAGCCAAGATCGGCTAGCGGGGGGCGGTGGCACCGGGGAGCTGTTTTTT. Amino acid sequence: CASSQDRLAGGGGTGELFF.

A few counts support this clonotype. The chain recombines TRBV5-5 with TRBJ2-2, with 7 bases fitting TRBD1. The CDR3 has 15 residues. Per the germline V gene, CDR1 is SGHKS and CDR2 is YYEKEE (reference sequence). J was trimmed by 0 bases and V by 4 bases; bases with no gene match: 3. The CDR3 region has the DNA TGTGCCAGCAGCGACGACAGGGCGAACACCGGGGAGCTGTTTTTT. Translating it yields CASSDDRANTGELFF.

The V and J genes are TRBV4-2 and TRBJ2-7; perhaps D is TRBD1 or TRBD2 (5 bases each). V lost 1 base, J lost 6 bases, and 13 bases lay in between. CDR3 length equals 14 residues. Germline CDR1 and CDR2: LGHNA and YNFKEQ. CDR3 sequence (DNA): TGTGCCAGCAGCCAAGGAGGGGCGTCCGCCGAGCAGTACTTC. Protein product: CASSQGGASAEQYF.

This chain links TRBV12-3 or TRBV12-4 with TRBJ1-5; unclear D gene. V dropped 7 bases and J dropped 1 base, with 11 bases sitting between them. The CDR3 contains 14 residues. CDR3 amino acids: CASKSRGSNQPQHF. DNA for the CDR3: TGTGCCAGCAAAAGTCGAGGGAGCAATCAGCCCCAGCATTTT.

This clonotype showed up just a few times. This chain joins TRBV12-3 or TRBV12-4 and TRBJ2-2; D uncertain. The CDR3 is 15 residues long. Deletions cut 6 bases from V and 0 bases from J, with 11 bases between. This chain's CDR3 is CASSSVVANTGELFF. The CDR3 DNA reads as TGTGCCAGCAGCTCTGTAGTCGCGAACACCGGGGAGCTGTTTTTT.

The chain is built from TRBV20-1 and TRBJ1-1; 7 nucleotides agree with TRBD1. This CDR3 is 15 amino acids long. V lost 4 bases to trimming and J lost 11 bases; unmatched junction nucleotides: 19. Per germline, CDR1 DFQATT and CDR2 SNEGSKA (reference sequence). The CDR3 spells CSATVPGQFSLRAFF. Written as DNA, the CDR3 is TGCAGTGCTACAGTCCCGGGACAGTTCAGTCTCAGGGCTTTCTTT.

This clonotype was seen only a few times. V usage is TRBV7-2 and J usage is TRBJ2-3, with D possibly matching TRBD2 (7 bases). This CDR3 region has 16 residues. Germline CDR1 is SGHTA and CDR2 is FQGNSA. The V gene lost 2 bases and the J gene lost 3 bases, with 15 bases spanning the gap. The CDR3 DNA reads TGTGCCAGCAGCTTAATGTGGGCGGGGGCAACAGATACGCAGTATTTT. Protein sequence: CASSLMWAGATDTQYF.

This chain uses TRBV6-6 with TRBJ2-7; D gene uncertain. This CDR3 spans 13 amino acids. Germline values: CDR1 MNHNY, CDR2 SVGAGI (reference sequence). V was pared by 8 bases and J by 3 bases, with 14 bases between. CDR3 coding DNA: TGTGCCAGCCTCCAGGACCCCTGCTACGAGCAGTACTTC. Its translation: CASLQDPCYEQYF.

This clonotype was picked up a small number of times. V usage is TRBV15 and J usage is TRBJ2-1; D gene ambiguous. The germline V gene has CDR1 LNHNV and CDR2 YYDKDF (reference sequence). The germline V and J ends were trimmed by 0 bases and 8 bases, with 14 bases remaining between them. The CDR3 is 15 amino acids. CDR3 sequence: CATSRDFPRADEQFF. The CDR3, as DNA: TGTGCCACCAGCAGAGATTTCCCCCGGGCGGATGAGCAGTTCTTC.

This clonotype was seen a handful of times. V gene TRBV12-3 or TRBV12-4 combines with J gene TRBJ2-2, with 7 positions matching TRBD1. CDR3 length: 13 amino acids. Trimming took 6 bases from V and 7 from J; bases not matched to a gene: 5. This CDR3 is CASRTGFDGELFF. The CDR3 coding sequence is TGTGCCAGCAGGACAGGGTTCGACGGGGAGCTGTTTTTT.

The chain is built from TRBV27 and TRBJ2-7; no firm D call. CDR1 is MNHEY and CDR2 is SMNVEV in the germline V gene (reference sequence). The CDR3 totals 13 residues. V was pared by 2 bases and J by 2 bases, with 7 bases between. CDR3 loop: CASSLQAAYEQYF. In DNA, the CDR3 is TGTGCCAGCAGTTTACAGGCGGCCTACGAGCAGTACTTC.

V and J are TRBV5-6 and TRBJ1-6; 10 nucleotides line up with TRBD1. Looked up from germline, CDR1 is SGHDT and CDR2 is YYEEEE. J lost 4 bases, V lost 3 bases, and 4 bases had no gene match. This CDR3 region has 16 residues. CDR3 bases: TGTGCCAGCAGCTACGGGACAGGGGAGTATAATTCACCCCTCCACTTT. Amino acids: CASSYGTGEYNSPLHF.

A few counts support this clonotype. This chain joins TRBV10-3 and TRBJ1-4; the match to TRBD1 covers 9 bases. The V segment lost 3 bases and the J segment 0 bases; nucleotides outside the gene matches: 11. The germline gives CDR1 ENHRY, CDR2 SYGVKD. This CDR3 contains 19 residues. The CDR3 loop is CAISDPTMGQGPTNEKLFF. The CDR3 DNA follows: TGTGCCATCAGTGATCCGACAATGGGACAGGGACCAACTAATGAAAAACTGTTTTTT.